Listed below are T cell receptor beta chains from one sample, sequenced in a study of shared clonotypes between healthy human individuals. Clones were read by immunoSEQ multiplex PCR, and TCRdb kept only the in-frame ones, dropping some. Here the sample spans 800,000 to 950,000 clones, about 97% being singletons. Specimen: naive CD8+ T cells sorted from blood. The receptors come from a man younger than 45 in good health. Both conserved end residues are part of each CDR3. D genes are given only for firm matches. Expanded clones are given a class, and other clones once, few, many or no size at all.

TRBV2,-,-,TRBJ2-2,TGTGCCAGCCAGGGTCGGTGGGAGCTGTTTTTT,CASQGRWELFF
TRBV7-9,TRBD2,-,TRBJ2-5,TGTGCCACCGGACTAGCCGAGACCCAGTACTTC,CATGLAETQYF
TRBV19,-,-,TRBJ1-1,TGTGCCAGTAGTATTAGGTCCGGGGTTGAGACTGAAGCTTTCTTT,CASSIRSGVETEAFF
TRBV29-1,TRBD1,once,TRBJ2-7,TGCAGCGTTGAGACAGGGGGAAGCTCCTACGAGCAGTACTTC,CSVETGGSSYEQYF
TRBV6-6,-,-,TRBJ2-2,TGTGCCAGCTTCCGGTCGGGTCCCGGGGAGCTGTTTTTT,CASFRSGPGELFF
TRBV6-5,-,-,TRBJ2-1,TGTGCCAGCAGATCCTCCATTGAGCAGTTCTTC,CASRSSIEQFF
TRBV6-1,TRBD1,-,TRBJ2-7,TGTGCCAGCAGTGACCAAAGGACAGGGGTTTACTACGAGCAGTACTTC,CASSDQRTGVYYEQYF
TRBV7-9,TRBD2,-,TRBJ2-1,TGTGCCAGCAGCTTGATAACTAGCGGGAGGGCGGGGTTTAATGAGCAGTTCTTC,CASSLITSGRAGFNEQFF
TRBV27,-,once,TRBJ2-3,TGTGCCAGCAGTTTAATGAGGGGTGCAGATACGCAGTATTTT,CASSLMRGADTQYF
TRBV5-4,TRBD2,-,TRBJ2-1,TGTGCCAGCAGCTTGGTAGGCGGGAGTTCCTACAATGAGCAGTTCTTC,CASSLVGGSSYNEQFF
TRBV7-2,-,-,TRBJ2-7,TGTGCCAGCAGCTTAGTTGTAGCGCACTACGAGCAGTACTTC,CASSLVVAHYEQYF
TRBV25-1,TRBD1,-,TRBJ1-2,TGTGCCAGCAGTGAAGTGGAGGTCAGGGGGAACTATGGCTACACCTTC,CASSEVEVRGNYGYTF
TRBV25-1,-,-,TRBJ1-2,TGTGCCAGCAGTCTCTCTAAGACAGGAAACTATGGCTACACCTTC,CASSLSKTGNYGYTF
TRBV7-2,TRBD2,-,TRBJ2-7,TGTGCCAGCAGCGAACGGACTAGCGGGATCCACGAGCAGTACTTC,CASSERTSGIHEQYF
TRBV7-6,TRBD1,-,TRBJ2-1,TGTGCCAGCAGCTTCAGACAGGGACAGTACAATGAGCAGTTCTTC,CASSFRQGQYNEQFF
TRBV11-2,-,-,TRBJ2-3,TGTGCCAGCAGCTTAATAGCAGATACGCAGTATTTT,CASSLIADTQYF
TRBV5-6,-,-,TRBJ1-5,TGTGCCAGCAGCTTGTTCCGGGGGTCCGTAAATAGCGGCAATCAGCCCCAGCATTTT,CASSLFRGSVNSGNQPQHF
TRBV27,TRBD2,once,TRBJ2-5,TGTGCCAGCAGCCAAACTAGCGGCCAAGAGACCCAGTACTTC,CASSQTSGQETQYF
TRBV30,-,-,TRBJ1-5,TGTGCCTGGAGTCCCGGCTTGAATCAGCCCCAGCATTTT,CAWSPGLNQPQHF
TRBV11-2,-,-,TRBJ1-3,TGTGCCAGCAGCCCTCTAGCCAACACCATATATTTT,CASSPLANTIYF